This is a list of T cell receptor beta chains from one sample in a study of T-cell reconstitution after alpha-beta-depleted transplantation in children. TCRdb re-called the PCR reads with MiXCR, one entry per CDR3 protein. Of about 980,000 distinct CDR3 sequences in the sample, about 26% are singletons; the top ten hold about 28%. Here the sequenced sample was PBMCs, mostly from graft donor cells, taken 360 days after TCRalphabeta/CD19-depleted stem cell transplant. These TCRs come from a boy younger than two who had a stem cell transplant for SCID, so the T cells may come from the graft donor. Each CDR3 is given without its conserved first and last residue. D genes are given only for firm matches. The listing skips clone size in some rows; elsewhere it reads once, few, many or a size class.

J: TRBJ2-5
V: TRBV12-3/TRBV12-4
D: .
size: .
CDR3: ASTERGNQY

J: TRBJ1-2
V: TRBV11-2
D: .
size: few
CDR3: ASSLDLKGTSIYGYT

J: TRBJ2-3
V: TRBV5-1
D: .
size: .
CDR3: ASSLETPDTQY

J: TRBJ2-6
V: TRBV6-1
D: .
size: .
CDR3: ASTGSGANVLT

J: TRBJ2-3
V: TRBV20-1
D: .
size: .
CDR3: SARDARPGGTQY

J: TRBJ2-1
V: TRBV24-1
D: .
size: .
CDR3: ATSDLKGGNNEQF

J: TRBJ2-5
V: TRBV20-1
D: .
size: .
CDR3: SARSPRGGETQY

J: TRBJ1-2
V: TRBV20-1
D: .
size: few
CDR3: SARSFRGLRYGYT

J: TRBJ1-6
V: TRBV12-3/TRBV12-4
D: .
size: few
CDR3: ASSFGGSGNNSPLH

J: TRBJ2-3
V: TRBV10-3
D: .
size: few
CDR3: AISEELGPHTDTQY

J: TRBJ1-6
V: TRBV12-3/TRBV12-4
D: .
size: .
CDR3: ASSSRQARMNSPLH

J: TRBJ1-1
V: TRBV4-2
D: .
size: many
CDR3: ASSQARDRDTEAF

J: TRBJ2-1
V: TRBV2
D: .
size: .
CDR3: ASSRLSSYNEQF

J: TRBJ2-1
V: TRBV5-1
D: TRBD1
size: few
CDR3: ASSLVPPGQGVNEQF

J: TRBJ2-7
V: TRBV2
D: .
size: few
CDR3: ASKQVYEQY

J: TRBJ2-1
V: TRBV12-3/TRBV12-4
D: .
size: .
CDR3: ASSLPPGNNEQF

J: TRBJ1-1
V: TRBV11-2
D: .
size: .
CDR3: ASSRGRGQAF

J: TRBJ2-3
V: TRBV29-1
D: TRBD1
size: .
CDR3: SVPRSGQLTDTQY

J: TRBJ2-2
V: TRBV3-1
D: TRBD2
size: .
CDR3: ASSQVFKTPTSGVDTGELF

J: TRBJ2-1
V: TRBV6-1
D: .
size: few
CDR3: ASSRKELAGDEQF

J: TRBJ2-3
V: TRBV29-1
D: TRBD2
size: few
CDR3: SVVAGGPTDTQY

J: TRBJ1-5
V: TRBV10-3
D: .
size: .
CDR3: AISGQIDGQPQH

J: TRBJ2-1
V: TRBV5-1
D: TRBD2
size: many
CDR3: ASSLEPSGGFNEQF

J: TRBJ2-1
V: TRBV27
D: .
size: few
CDR3: ASSFRGAAYNEQF

J: TRBJ2-1
V: TRBV7-9
D: .
size: few
CDR3: ASSLSGRSLDNEQF

J: TRBJ2-7
V: TRBV4-1
D: .
size: .
CDR3: ASSQSLTGPLSYEQY

J: TRBJ2-7
V: TRBV9
D: .
size: few
CDR3: ASSVGPEGYEQY

J: TRBJ2-1
V: TRBV3-1
D: .
size: .
CDR3: ASSQGRGDYNEQF

J: TRBJ2-1
V: TRBV5-1
D: .
size: .
CDR3: ASRTEPYNEQF

J: TRBJ2-1
V: TRBV6-2/TRBV6-3
D: .
size: once
CDR3: ASSVLGGSYNEQF

J: TRBJ2-7
V: TRBV10-2
D: TRBD1
size: few
CDR3: ASNLGQTLYEQY

J: TRBJ2-5
V: TRBV5-1
D: .
size: many
CDR3: ASSLALQETQY